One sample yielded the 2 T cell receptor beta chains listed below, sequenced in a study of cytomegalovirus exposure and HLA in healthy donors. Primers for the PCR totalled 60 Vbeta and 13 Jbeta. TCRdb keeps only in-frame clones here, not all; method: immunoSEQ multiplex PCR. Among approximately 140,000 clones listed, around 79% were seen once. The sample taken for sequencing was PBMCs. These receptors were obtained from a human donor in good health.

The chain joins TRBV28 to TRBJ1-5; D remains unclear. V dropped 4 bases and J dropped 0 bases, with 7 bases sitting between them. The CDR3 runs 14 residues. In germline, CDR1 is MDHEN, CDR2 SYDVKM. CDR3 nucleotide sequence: TGTGCCAGCAGTTGGCAAATTAGCAATCAGCCCCAGCATTTT. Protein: CASSWQISNQPQHF.

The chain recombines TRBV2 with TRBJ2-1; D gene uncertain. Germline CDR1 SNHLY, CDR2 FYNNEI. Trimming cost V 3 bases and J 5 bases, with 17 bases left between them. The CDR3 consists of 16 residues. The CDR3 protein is CASSDILTNDDNEQFF. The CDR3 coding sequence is TGTGCCAGCAGTGATATACTAACTAACGACGACAATGAGCAGTTCTTC. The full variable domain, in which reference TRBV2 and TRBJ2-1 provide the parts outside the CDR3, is EPEVTQTPSHQVTQMGQEVILRCVPISNHLYFYWYRQILGQKVEFLVSFYNNEISEKSEIFDDQFSVERPDGSNFTLKIRSTKLEDSAMYFCASSDILTNDDNEQFFGPGTRLTVL.